The 26 T cell receptor beta chains below were found in one sample sequenced in a study of neurological immune-mediated disorders. Time point indicated: technical triplicate 1. TCRdb reanalysed the 5' RACE reads using MiXCR and keeps one entry per CDR3 protein. The table records around 37,000 distinct CDR3 sequences, approximately 10% of them present only once. Sequencing was done on a sample of PBMCs. These TCRs come from a man between 60 and 75 years old with HTLV-1-associated myelopathy (HAM/TSP).

This clonotype was detected ten times or more. The V gene is TRBV11-2, the J gene TRBJ2-7; 7 nucleotides line up with TRBD2. CDR3 size: 15 residues. Trimming removed 5 bases from V and 6 bases from J; junction bases left unmatched: 13. The germline gives CDR1 SGHAT, CDR2 FQNNGV. The CDR3 nucleotides are TGTGCCAGCAGCCCCTCCGGGAGGCCGTCTGCCGAGCAGTACTTC. It translates to CASSPSGRPSAEQYF. The variable domain in full, completed from reference TRBV11-2 and TRBJ2-7, reads EAGVAQSPRYKIIEKRQSVAFWCNPISGHATLYWYQQILGQGPKLLIQFQNNGVVDDSQLPKDRFSAERLKGVDSTLKIQPAKLEDSAVYLCASSPSGRPSAEQYFGPGTRLTVT.

The chain carries TRBV7-2 and TRBJ1-2; TRBD1 is a possible D gene (5 bases). CDR1 is SGHTA, CDR2 FQGNSA, per germline. The CDR3 spans 17 residues. Trimming shortened V by 5 bases and J by 7 bases, and 26 bases separated the two germline ends. CDR3 amino acids: CASSPISTATQSSGYTF. The CDR3 nucleotides read TGTGCCAGCAGCCCTATCTCGACAGCCACCCAGTCTAGTGGCTACACCTTC.

This clonotype was observed many times. The chain has TRBV5-1 and TRBJ1-4; 7 positions agree with TRBD1. The CDR3 length is 14 residues. The ends lost 4 bases at V and 5 bases at J; junction bases unmatched: 5. From germline, CDR1 is SGHRS and CDR2 YFSETQ. The CDR3 is CASSPGQPNEKLFF. CDR3 in DNA: TGCGCCAGCAGCCCGGGACAGCCGAATGAAAAACTGTTTTTT. Full variable domain (remainder filled in from reference TRBV5-1 and TRBJ1-4): KAGVTQTPRYLIKTRGQQVTLSCSPISGHRSVSWYQQTPGQGLQFLFEYFSETQRNKGNFPGRFSGRQFSNSRSEMNVSTLELGDSALYLCASSPGQPNEKLFFGSGTQLSVL.

This clonotype was found many times. The genes are TRBV5-6 and TRBJ1-2; 9 bases map to TRBD1. This CDR3 region has 14 residues. Germline trimming cut 10 bases from V and 3 bases from J; bases unmatched to any gene: 10. Germline loops: CDR1 SGHDT, CDR2 YYEEEE. The CDR3 DNA is TGTGCCGGGAAGAAACAGGGGGCTGACTATGGCTACACCTTC. It yields the protein CAGKKQGADYGYTF.

This clonotype appeared once. This chain links TRBV6-5 with TRBJ2-1; D not resolved. The CDR3 contains 16 residues. The ends were cut back, 2 bases at V and 5 bases at J, with 16 bases in the middle. Looked up from germline, CDR1 is MNHEY and CDR2 is SVGAGI. CDR3 loop: CASSYGRSPLDNEQFF. The CDR3 nucleotides read TGTGCCAGCAGTTACGGGCGGAGCCCCCTGGACAATGAGCAGTTCTTC.

This clonotype showed up many times. The rearrangement joins TRBV20-1 to TRBJ2-1; the D is unclear. V gave up 1 base and J gave up 6 bases, with 7 bases separating them. This CDR3 spans 12 amino acids. Looked up from germline, CDR1 is DFQATT and CDR2 is SNEGSKA (reference sequence). CDR3 in amino acids: CSARGPFNEQFF. In nucleotides, the CDR3 is TGCAGTGCTAGAGGACCCTTCAATGAGCAGTTCTTC.

This clonotype was observed many times. This rearrangement joins TRBV5-1 to TRBJ1-2; D possibly corresponds to TRBD1 (5 bases). CDR3 length: 13 residues. Trimming removed 5 bases from V and 0 bases from J, with 8 bases in between. The germline V gene has CDR1 SGHRS and CDR2 YFSETQ. The CDR3 reads CASRDNSNYGYTF. The CDR3 DNA is TGCGCCAGCAGGGACAACTCTAACTATGGCTACACCTTC.

This clonotype was recorded once. Sequence at one end of the junction differs from germline and may be a read error. CDR3 nucleotide sequence: TGCAGTGCTAGTCCTTCGAACACCTGGGAGCTGTCTTTT. Its protein is CSASPSNTWELSF. This rearrangement joins TRBV20-1 to TRBJ2-2; maybe TRBD2 (5 bases). Germline values: CDR1 DFQATT, CDR2 SNEGSKA (reference sequence). CDR3 length: 13 amino acids.

At least ten counts were recorded for this clonotype. The V and J genes are TRBV14 and TRBJ1-1; weak D call: TRBD1 (6 bases). The CDR3 runs to 17 residues. CDR1 and CDR2 (germline): SGHDN, FVKESK. V was trimmed by 3 bases and J by 0 bases, leaving 17 bases between them. The CDR3 reads CASSHLLPTGLNTEAFF. As DNA, the CDR3 is TGTGCCAGCAGCCATCTCCTACCGACAGGCTTGAACACTGAAGCTTTCTTT.

The J gene is TRBJ2-1, the V gene TRBV10-3; TRBD2 matches 9 bases. This CDR3 has 13 residues. V shed 5 bases and J 9 bases; nucleotides not matched to a gene: 5. Germline CDR1 reads ENHRY; CDR2 reads SYGVKD. The CDR3 spells CAISQAGGGEQFF. The CDR3 nucleotides read TGTGCCATCAGTCAAGCGGGGGGCGGTGAGCAGTTCTTC.

This clonotype was observed a single time. Possible read error: a much larger clone is one base away. DNA of the CDR3: TGCGCCAGCAGAGTGGACAGGGGAGGAGGGATTGAAGCTTTCTTT. Amino acids: CASRVDRGGGIEAFF. J is TRBJ1-1 and V is TRBV5-1, with 9 bases identical to TRBD1. This CDR3 has 15 residues. The ends lost 5 bases at V and 7 bases at J; junction bases unmatched: 12. Looked up from germline, CDR1 is SGHRS and CDR2 is YFSETQ. Looking up the rest from reference TRBV5-1 and TRBJ1-1 gives the full variable domain: KAGVTQTPRYLIKTRGQQVTLSCSPISGHRSVSWYQQTPGQGLQFLFEYFSETQRNKGNFPGRFSGRQFSNSRSEMNVSTLELGDSALYLCASRVDRGGGIEAFFGQGTRLTVV.

This clonotype was seen only a few times. The chain carries TRBV11-2 and TRBJ2-5, with unresolved D. This CDR3 has 15 amino acids. V shed 1 base and J shed 5 bases, with 14 bases lying between them. Per the germline V gene, CDR1 is SGHAT and CDR2 is FQNNGV. The CDR3 bases are TGTGCCAGCAGCTTAGTTTTTTCGGGTCGGGAGACCCAGTACTTC. It translates to CASSLVFSGRETQYF.

Many counts were recorded for this clonotype. The genes are TRBV6-5 and TRBJ1-2, with 10 bases matching TRBD1. CDR3 length equals 16 residues. J was trimmed by 7 bases and V by 0 bases; bases with no gene match: 8. CDR1 is MNHEY and CDR2 is SVGAGI in the germline V gene. Here the CDR3 DNA reads TGTGCCAGCAGTTACTCGATTTGGGACAGGGGTGGTGGCTACACCTTC. Its translation: CASSYSIWDRGGGYTF.

There are a few counts of this clonotype. The gene calls are TRBV7-2 and TRBJ2-7; 12 positions agree with TRBD1. The CDR3 consists of 15 residues. Per the germline V gene, CDR1 is SGHTA and CDR2 is FQGNSA. The V gene end was trimmed by 5 bases and the J gene end by 4 bases; junction bases not matched to a gene: 6. The chain's CDR3 is CASSRGDRGPYEQYF. DNA of the CDR3: TGTGCCAGCAGCCGTGGGGACAGGGGGCCGTACGAGCAGTACTTC.

This clonotype was seen ten or more times. The rearrangement links TRBV20-1 to TRBJ2-5; D could derive from TRBD1 or TRBD2 (6 bases each). V lost 1 base, J lost 4 bases, and 13 bases lay in between. Germline CDR1 reads DFQATT; CDR2 reads SNEGSKA (reference sequence). The CDR3 is 14 amino acids. The CDR3 nucleotides are TGCAGTGCTAGAGTGGCGGGACAAAGAGAGACCCAGTACTTC. This translates into CSARVAGQRETQYF.

This clonotype is labeled medium-sized. The chain is built from TRBV7-2 and TRBJ1-1, with no clear D. Germline V gene data show CDR1 as SGHTA and CDR2 as FQGNSA. V was shortened by 11 bases and J by 3 bases, with 19 bases between the two germline ends. The CDR3 runs to 14 residues. The CDR3 bases are TGTGCCGGAAGAAAAGCGGCAGTTTACACTGAAGCTTTCTTT. Its protein is CAGRKAAVYTEAFF.

In its sample, this clonotype was seen many times. The rearrangement uses TRBV12-3 or TRBV12-4 and TRBJ1-1, with D maybe TRBD1 (5 bases). This CDR3 has 15 residues. Trimming cost V 4 bases and J 0 bases, with 12 bases left between them. Here the CDR3 reads CASSSGTGLNTEAFF. Here the CDR3 DNA reads TGTGCCAGCAGTTCCGGCACAGGTCTGAACACTGAAGCTTTCTTT.

This clonotype was counted ten times or more. This chain connects TRBV7-9 to TRBJ2-5, with TRBD1 identical over 8 bases. The CDR3 covers 18 residues. The germline V gene has CDR1 SEHNR and CDR2 FQNEAQ (reference sequence). V lost 4 bases and J lost 1; bases outside the gene matches: 14. The CDR3 nucleotides read TGTGCCAGCAGCTCGGTCCCGGGACAGGTAGAGGGCCAAGAGACCCAGTACTTC. This gives the protein CASSSVPGQVEGQETQYF. Drawing the rest from reference TRBV7-9 and TRBJ2-5, the complete variable domain is DTGVSQNPRHKITKRGQNVTFRCDPISEHNRLYWYRQTLGQGPEFLTYFQNEAQLEKSRLLSDRFSAERPKGSFSTLEIQRTEQGDSAMYLCASSSVPGQVEGQETQYFGPGTRLLVL.

This clonotype was counted many times. J is TRBJ1-1 and V is TRBV3-1; D is unclear. The CDR3 totals 13 residues. V lost 5 bases and J lost 6, with 13 bases in between. Germline loops: CDR1 LGHDT, CDR2 YNNKEL (reference sequence). CDR3 coding DNA: TGTGCCAGCAGCGTAAAGCTAGGCGCTGAAGCTTTCTTT. Translation: CASSVKLGAEAFF.

There are many counts of this clonotype. The chain uses TRBV20-1 and TRBJ1-1; D unresolved. CDR1 DFQATT and CDR2 SNEGSKA come from the germline V gene (reference sequence). Trimming pared 4 bases from V and 7 bases from J, leaving 19 bases between. The CDR3 spans 14 residues. CDR3 sequence (DNA): TGCAGTGCTAAGCCTACAGCGGGTCCCGGTGAAGCTTTCTTT. Protein sequence: CSAKPTAGPGEAFF.

The V gene is TRBV24-1, the J gene TRBJ2-1; 14 positions match TRBD2. With 3 bases clipped from V and 8 bases from J, the junction kept 2 bases outside the gene matches. Per the germline V gene, CDR1 is KGHDR and CDR2 is SFDVKD. The CDR3 spans 15 residues. The CDR3 here is CATSDGLAGGYEQFF. In DNA form, the CDR3 reads TGTGCCACCAGTGATGGACTAGCGGGAGGTTATGAGCAGTTCTTC.

This clonotype was detected ten times or more. The chain has TRBV28 and TRBJ1-2, with D possibly being TRBD1 (5 bases). Germline assignment: CDR1 MDHEN and CDR2 SYDVKM. This CDR3 has 15 residues. Trimming removed 4 bases at V and 6 bases at J, with 18 bases between. As DNA, the CDR3 is TGTGCCAGCAGTTCTAGTCCCAGGGTATGGGATGGCTACACCTTC. Its translation: CASSSSPRVWDGYTF.

This clonotype was seen many times. The chain couples TRBV20-1 to TRBJ2-2, with TRBD1 identical over 7 bases. The V gene's germline CDR1 is DFQATT and CDR2 SNEGSKA (reference sequence). CDR3 length: 15 amino acids. J lost 0 bases, V lost 4 bases, and 5 bases had no gene match. CDR3 residues: CSAIHRGANTGELFF. In DNA, the CDR3 is TGCAGTGCTATTCACAGGGGAGCGAACACCGGGGAGCTGTTTTTT.

This clonotype showed up many times. This sequence joins TRBV6-1 and TRBJ2-1, with 11 positions matching TRBD2. The CDR3 extends over 15 amino acids. After removal of 8 bases from V and 8 bases from J, the junction contained 11 bases not matched to a gene. CDR1 and CDR2 (germline): MNHNS, SASEGT. CDR3 residues: CASARLAGTIDEQFF. CDR3 coding DNA: TGTGCCAGCGCGCGACTAGCGGGAACCATCGATGAGCAGTTCTTC.

This clonotype was counted at least ten times. The V and J genes are TRBV20-1 and TRBJ1-1, with 9 bases matching TRBD1. J was trimmed by 2 bases and V by 3 bases; bases with no gene match: 13. CDR1 and CDR2 (germline): DFQATT, SNEGSKA (reference sequence). The CDR3 length is 17 residues. The CDR3 coding sequence is TGCAGTGCTAGGGTTTACGGGACAGGGAATTCCAACACTGAAGCTTTCTTT. Protein: CSARVYGTGNSNTEAFF.

There are many counts of this clonotype. The chain couples TRBV28 to TRBJ1-4, with 8 positions matching TRBD1. Germline lookup yields CDR1 MDHEN and CDR2 SYDVKM. This CDR3 has 15 amino acids. Losses at the gene ends were 5 bases for V and 9 bases for J; bases not matched to a gene: 11. The CDR3 bases are TGTGCCAGCAGTATGAGTGGACAGGGTGAACAAAAACTGTTTTTT. It codes for CASSMSGQGEQKLFF.